This T cell receptor (beta chain) was recorded in a study of STAT3 mutations in large granular lymphocyte leukemia. This clone came up once. No antigen is known for it. The protocol was immunoSEQ multiplex PCR, while the TCRdb copy is restricted to in-frame clones and leaves out a portion. The sample has 13,000 or so clones, roughly 85% seen once. There are 12 residues in the CDR3. Germline V gene data show CDR1 as MNHEY and CDR2 as SVGAGI. After removal of 8 bases from V and 6 bases from J, the junction contained 3 bases not matched to a gene. Regarding the study as a whole: Every T-cell large granular lymphocyte leukemia patient had at least one immunodominant TCR beta clonotype. All newly emerging clones after therapy were STAT3 wild type. Treatment regimens differed across patients between samplings.

This TCR was recovered from a human donor with T large granular lymphocyte leukemia. Some clones in this sample may be carry-over from other donors' samples. This chain joins TRBV6-5 and TRBJ1-4, with 7 bases aligning to TRBD1. Sequenced material: PBMCs. In nucleotides, the CDR3 is TGTGCCAGCTCCGGGACAGATGAAAAACTGTTTTTT. Protein: CASSGTDEKLFF.